The clone carrying this T cell receptor (beta chain) has ten or more counts. CDR1 LNHDA and CDR2 SQIVND come from the germline V gene (reference sequence). The V end was cut by 6 bases, the J end by 5 bases, with 8 bases between. CDR3 size: 11 residues. The data were obtained in a study of T cells in Graves' hyperthyroidism and ophthalmopathy. TCR beta CDR3 region amplification was performed from RNA transcripts. The HTBI primer set was used in a first-round RT-PCR of the TCR CDR3. TCRdb reprocessed the multiplex PCR reads with MiXCR, giving one entry per CDR3 protein. The profile shows roughly 800,000 distinct CDR3 sequences, roughly 40% of them singletons.

The sequenced sample consisted of blood. This TCR was recovered from a man between 18 and 29 years old with Graves' hyperthyroidism. This chain uses TRBV19 with TRBJ2-7; D ambiguous. Here the CDR3 reads CASRFGDEQYF. DNA of the CDR3: TGTGCCAGTAGGTTTGGTGACGAGCAGTACTTC.